The source of this T cell receptor (beta chain) is a study of T-cell memory formation after mild COVID-19. This clonotype was found a few times. MiXCR, run by TCRdb on the 5' RACE reads, gives a single entry per CDR3 protein. The table lists 300,000 to 350,000 distinct CDR3 sequences, roughly 19% of them singletons. This CDR3 spans 14 amino acids. The V and J ends lost 6 bases and 4 bases, in that order; junction bases with no gene match: 3. The germline gives CDR1 SGHRS, CDR2 YFSETQ. This sequence originates from a man aged 18-30 years who had mild COVID-19 (a few samples of this study predate the infection). Cell type and time point are not known. The rearrangement links TRBV5-1 to TRBJ2-2; 10 positions match TRBD2. The specimen sequenced was PBMCs or a T cell subset sorted from them (not recorded which). CDR3 coding DNA: TGCGCCAGCAAGCTAGCGGGGGTCACCGGGGAGCTGTTTTTT. Amino acid sequence: CASKLAGVTGELFF.